Listed here are 32 T cell receptor beta chains from one sample, sequenced in a study of blood T cells in healthy people across ages. A J-beta primer mix and a sample-barcoded 5' primer were used in a second PCR of roughly 7 to 12 cycles. TCRdb reprocessed the 5' RACE reads with MiXCR, giving one entry per CDR3 protein. Of around 970,000 distinct CDR3 sequences in the sample, roughly half were seen once. Sequencing input: blood. The receptors were sampled from a woman aged 60-75 years in good health.

This clonotype appeared a few times. The chain joins TRBV15 to TRBJ2-5; 8 nucleotides agree with TRBD2. The J segment lost 3 bases and the V segment lost 9 bases, leaving 9 bases of the junction unmatched. The length of the CDR3 is 14 residues. CDR1 is LNHNV and CDR2 is YYDKDF in the germline V gene (reference sequence). CDR3 residues: CATSAGVRKETQYF. CDR3 DNA sequence: TGTGCCACTTCAGCGGGAGTGCGGAAAGAGACCCAGTACTTC.

This clonotype was counted only a few times. The rearrangement joins TRBV7-2 to TRBJ2-3; 16 nucleotides match TRBD2. The CDR3 has 18 residues. Trimming at V came to 5 bases and at J to 2 bases, leaving 7 bases not matched to a gene. Per germline, CDR1 SGHTA and CDR2 FQGNSA. CDR3 in amino acids: CASSRPGLAGGPTDTQYF. CDR3 DNA: TGTGCCAGCAGCCGACCGGGACTAGCGGGAGGGCCCACAGATACGCAGTATTTT.

In its sample, this clonotype was seen a few times. V gene TRBV28 combines with J gene TRBJ2-7; D unresolved. Per germline, CDR1 MDHEN and CDR2 SYDVKM. This CDR3 contains 12 residues. Trimming shortened V by 10 bases and J by 2 bases, and 12 bases separated the two germline ends. The CDR3 is CAIHTRTYEQYF. The DNA for the CDR3 is TGTGCCATACATACCCGGACCTACGAGCAGTACTTC.

The V and J genes are TRBV24-1 and TRBJ2-5, with no clear D. V was shortened by 4 bases and J by 5 bases, with 10 bases between the two germline ends. The CDR3 is made up of 13 amino acids. In germline, CDR1 is KGHDR, CDR2 SFDVKD. CDR3 nucleotide sequence: TGTGCCACCAGTGAGCCTCCTCCCGAGACCCAGTACTTC. It yields the protein CATSEPPPETQYF.

This clonotype was seen a handful of times. This chain connects TRBV4-3 to TRBJ2-3; the D gene could be TRBD1 or TRBD2 (6 bases each). The CDR3 length is 15 residues. V was trimmed by 3 bases and J by 4 bases, leaving 14 bases between them. The V gene's germline CDR1 is LGHNA and CDR2 YSLEER. The CDR3: CASSHLGGASDTQYF. The CDR3 DNA follows: TGCGCCAGCAGCCACCTGGGGGGCGCATCAGATACGCAGTATTTT.

V is TRBV7-2 and J is TRBJ2-1; 7 bases are shared with TRBD2. This CDR3 region has 11 residues. Germline CDR1 SGHTA, CDR2 FQGNSA. V was pared by 5 bases and J by 14 bases, with 6 bases of the junction left unmatched. CDR3 sequence: CASSNRDYEFF. The CDR3 bases are TGTGCCAGCAGCAACCGGGACTATGAGTTCTTC.

The chain has TRBV6-6 and TRBJ2-7; maybe TRBD2 (5 bases). V was cut by 0 bases and J by 3 bases, with 12 bases left in between. The V gene's germline CDR1 is MNHNY and CDR2 SVGAGI (reference sequence). The CDR3 runs to 15 residues. CDR3 protein: CASSYSGLEGYEQYF. The CDR3 DNA follows: TGTGCCAGCAGTTACTCGGGTTTAGAGGGCTACGAGCAGTACTTC.

This clonotype was detected only a few times. The V call is TRBV27, the J call TRBJ2-5, with TRBD1 as a possible D gene (5 bases). This CDR3 has 15 amino acids. Germline-derived CDR1 and CDR2 are MNHEY and SMNVEV (reference sequence). Deletions cut 2 bases from V and 1 base from J, with 11 bases between. The CDR3 protein is CASSLQRGGQETQYF. The DNA of the CDR3 is TGTGCCAGCAGTTTACAAAGGGGCGGCCAAGAGACCCAGTACTTC.

The V call is TRBV3-1, the J call TRBJ1-1, with 7 bases that match TRBD1. The J segment lost 4 bases and the V segment lost 7 bases, leaving 9 bases of the junction unmatched. Germline CDR1 and CDR2: LGHDT and YNNKEL (reference sequence). The CDR3 runs 14 residues. The CDR3 DNA sequence: TGTGCCAGCACTGTCGGTACAGGGGTCACTGAAGCTTTCTTT. It codes for CASTVGTGVTEAFF.

The J gene is TRBJ2-3, the V gene TRBV10-3; D may match TRBD1 or TRBD2 (6 bases each). In germline, CDR1 is ENHRY, CDR2 SYGVKD. CDR3 length: 17 amino acids. Trimming removed 5 bases from V and 0 bases from J, with 18 bases in between. The chain's CDR3 is CAISFPPRGTSTDTQYF. In DNA form, the CDR3 reads TGTGCCATCAGTTTTCCTCCTAGGGGGACTAGCACAGATACGCAGTATTTT.

The J gene is TRBJ2-4, the V gene TRBV25-1, with D tentatively TRBD2 (5 bases). The J call may be incorrect, as the DNA end agrees better with TRBJ2-7. Per germline, CDR1 MGHDK and CDR2 SYGVNS. This CDR3 is 14 amino acids long. DNA for the CDR3: TGTGCCAGCAGGGGGAGAGCGGCGAGCCCCGAGCAGTACTTC. This encodes CASRGRAASPEQYF.

The chain couples TRBV12-3 or TRBV12-4 to TRBJ2-3; TRBD1 matches 8 bases. The CDR3 length is 15 residues. The J segment lost 0 bases and the V segment lost 7 bases, leaving 6 bases of the junction unmatched. The CDR3 sequence: CASTSRTGSTDTQYF. DNA of the CDR3: TGTGCCAGCACCTCACGGACAGGGAGCACAGATACGCAGTATTTT.

V and J are TRBV7-6 and TRBJ2-5; no clear D. CDR1 is SGHVS, CDR2 FNYEAQ, per germline. V was pared by 1 base and J by 5 bases, with 14 bases between. The CDR3 extends over 15 amino acids. The CDR3 DNA sequence: TGTGCCAGCAGCTTAGACGGACGGAGCTCTGAGACCCAGTACTTC. Translating it yields CASSLDGRSSETQYF.

The chain has TRBV30 and TRBJ2-7, with no clear D. CDR3 length: 13 residues. Germline V gene sequence: CDR1 GTSNPN, CDR2 SVGIG (reference sequence). V gave up 3 bases and J gave up 6 bases, with 15 bases separating them. CDR3 in amino acids: CAWSKTERREQYF. CDR3 in DNA: TGTGCCTGGAGCAAGACGGAGCGCCGCGAGCAGTACTTC.

The rearrangement links TRBV28 to TRBJ1-5, with D unresolved. The CDR3 has 16 amino acids. Germline V gives CDR1 MDHEN, CDR2 SYDVKM. Trimming shortened V by 2 bases and J by 0 bases, and 11 bases separated the two germline ends. CDR3 DNA: TGTGCCAGCAGTTTAAGTATGACCAATAGCAATCAGCCCCAGCATTTT. It specifies CASSLSMTNSNQPQHF.

J is TRBJ2-3 and V is TRBV7-9; no clear D. Germline assignment: CDR1 SEHNR and CDR2 FQNEAQ (reference sequence). V lost 5 bases, J lost 5 bases, and 23 bases lay in between. The CDR3 runs 17 residues. The CDR3 loop reads CASSILGPTSLGDTQYF. CDR3 coding DNA: TGTGCCAGCAGCATCCTTGGACCGACCTCTCTGGGAGATACGCAGTATTTT.

The rearrangement links TRBV4-3 to TRBJ1-1, with TRBD1 matching over 7 bases. J was trimmed by 5 bases and V by 3 bases; bases with no gene match: 12. CDR3 length equals 16 residues. CDR1 LGHNA and CDR2 YSLEER come from the germline V gene. CDR3 residues: CASSHTLNDRETEAFF. The CDR3 DNA follows: TGCGCCAGCAGCCACACGCTGAACGACAGGGAGACTGAAGCTTTCTTT.

The chain combines TRBV10-3 with TRBJ1-4; D unclear. Germline loops: CDR1 ENHRY, CDR2 SYGVKD. V shed 11 bases and J shed 7 bases, with 14 bases lying between them. The CDR3 spans 12 residues. CDR3 amino acids: CASSSGSEKLFF. The DNA of the CDR3 is TGTGCCTCTTCGAGTGGAAGTGAAAAACTGTTTTTT.

This clonotype was counted a few times. The chain recombines TRBV20-1 with TRBJ1-2, with D tentatively TRBD1 (5 bases). Germline V CDR1 and CDR2: DFQATT, SNEGSKA (reference sequence). V lost 3 bases, J lost 6 bases, and 20 bases lay in between. This CDR3 spans 15 amino acids. CDR3 DNA sequence: TGCAGTGCTAGCGGTACCTTCGACAGAAGCGATGGCTACACCTTC. Protein sequence: CSASGTFDRSDGYTF.

This clonotype has just a few counts. The V and J genes are TRBV15 and TRBJ2-3, with D perhaps being TRBD1 or TRBD2 (5 bases each). The germline V gene has CDR1 LNHNV and CDR2 YYDKDF (reference sequence). The V end was cut by 4 bases, the J end by 4 bases, with 12 bases between. The CDR3 runs to 14 residues. CDR3 nucleotide sequence: TGTGCCACCAGCATTAGCGTGGGGGCAGATACGCAGTATTTT. Protein: CATSISVGADTQYF.

This clonotype is a singleton in its sample. The chain joins TRBV10-2 to TRBJ1-1, with D possibly being TRBD1 (6 bases). Trimming took 6 bases from V and 6 from J, leaving 11 bases between them. Germline V gives CDR1 WSHSY, CDR2 SAAADI. CDR3 size: 12 residues. The chain's CDR3 is CASREGEAEAFF. The CDR3 DNA follows: TGCGCCAGCAGGGAGGGGGAGGCTGAAGCTTTCTTT.

This clonotype occurred a few times. The CDR3 DNA is TGTGCCAGCAGCTCCCTAGCTAGCGGAACAGATACGCAGTATTTT. Protein sequence: CASSSLASGTDTQYF. The J gene is TRBJ2-3, the V gene TRBV7-9; TRBD2 matches at 7 bases. The J segment lost 3 bases and the V segment lost 4 bases, leaving 7 bases of the junction unmatched. The germline V gene has CDR1 SEHNR and CDR2 FQNEAQ (reference sequence). This CDR3 is built from 15 residues.

J is TRBJ2-3 and V is TRBV20-1; TRBD2 matches 8 bases. The CDR3 length is 13 residues. Trimming removed 6 bases from V and 5 bases from J; junction bases left unmatched: 7. CDR1 DFQATT and CDR2 SNEGSKA come from the germline V gene (reference sequence). CDR3 sequence (DNA): TGCAGTGCCAAAAGCGGGAGAGGAGATACGCAGTATTTT. It yields the protein CSAKSGRGDTQYF.

The chain couples TRBV6-6 to TRBJ1-2; 9 positions match TRBD1. Germline trimming cut 7 bases from V and 8 bases from J; bases unmatched to any gene: 8. This CDR3 has 13 amino acids. From germline, CDR1 is MNHNY and CDR2 SVGAGI (reference sequence). For the CDR3, the DNA is TGTGCCAGCACTAGGGACAGGGTGAGAGGCTACACCTTC. Residues: CASTRDRVRGYTF.

This clonotype has just a few counts. The chain recombines TRBV5-1 with TRBJ2-1; 10 bases are a match to TRBD1. CDR1 SGHRS and CDR2 YFSETQ come from the germline V gene. The CDR3 has 14 residues. V gave up 6 bases and J gave up 8 bases; unmatched junction bases: 8. The CDR3: CASTPGQGLDEQFF. The CDR3 DNA follows: TGCGCCAGCACCCCGGGACAGGGGTTGGATGAGCAGTTCTTC.

This sequence joins TRBV25-1 and TRBJ2-4; D uncertain. This CDR3 comprises 16 residues. Germline CDR1 is MGHDK and CDR2 is SYGVNS. V shed 3 bases and J shed 0 bases, with 12 bases lying between them. In DNA form, the CDR3 reads TGTGCCAGCAGTGATTCCAGAAGATTAGCCAAAAACATTCAGTACTTC. Encoded protein: CASSDSRRLAKNIQYF. Full variable domain (outside the CDR3, taken from reference TRBV25-1 and TRBJ2-4): EADIYQTPRYLVIGTGKKITLECSQTMGHDKMYWYQQDPGMELHLIHYSYGVNSTEKGDLSSESTVSRIRTEHFPLTLESARPSHTSQYLCASSDSRRLAKNIQYFGAGTRLSVL.

This sequence joins TRBV6-5 and TRBJ2-3, with D perhaps TRBD2 (5 bases). V lost 6 bases, J lost 8 bases, and 15 bases lay in between. This CDR3 region has 13 residues. CDR1 MNHEY and CDR2 SVGAGI come from the germline V gene. The CDR3 region has the DNA TGTGCCAGCAGCCCGACTATGCTCGGTACGCAGTATTTT. It specifies CASSPTMLGTQYF.

This clonotype came up a few times. The chain is built from TRBV18 and TRBJ2-5; D is possibly TRBD2 (6 bases). The V and J ends lost 6 bases and 5 bases respectively, with 16 bases between them. The germline CDR1 and CDR2 sequences are KGHSH and LQKENI. The CDR3 spans 14 residues. CDR3 loop: CASSRDSHSETQYF. The CDR3 DNA reads TGTGCCAGCTCCCGGGACTCCCATAGCGAGACCCAGTACTTC.

This clonotype was counted only a few times. The V gene is TRBV7-9, the J gene TRBJ2-4; 12 bases are a match to TRBD2. The J call is uncertain, as TRBJ2-7 better fits the DNA end. Germline V gene lookup returns CDR1 SEHNR and CDR2 FQNEAQ (reference sequence). CDR3 length: 15 residues. The CDR3 loop is CASSLGLAGQHEQYF. The CDR3 bases are TGTGCCAGCAGCCTCGGACTAGCGGGACAACACGAGCAGTACTTC.

The chain uses TRBV7-2 and TRBJ2-5, with D tentatively TRBD1 (7 bases). V lost 8 bases and J 0 bases, leaving 16 bases between the germline ends. Germline values: CDR1 SGHTA, CDR2 FQGNSA. This CDR3 is 15 amino acids long. Written as DNA, the CDR3 is TGTGCCAGCCGGGGGATCAGGGGGTACCAAGAGACCCAGTACTTC. It yields the protein CASRGIRGYQETQYF.

The chain is built from TRBV28 and TRBJ2-7; D unresolved. The germline V gene has CDR1 MDHEN and CDR2 SYDVKM. The CDR3 loop spans 11 amino acids. V gave up 11 bases and J gave up 5 bases, with 13 bases separating them. In DNA, the CDR3 is TGTGCCCGTCGGGTAGTCGACGAGCAGTACTTC. Its translation is CARRVVDEQYF.

This clonotype was seen only a few times. The chain carries TRBV7-2 and TRBJ2-1; 10 bases are shared with TRBD2. With 2 bases clipped from V and 7 bases from J, the junction kept 14 bases outside the gene matches. Per the germline V gene, CDR1 is SGHTA and CDR2 is FQGNSA. The CDR3 covers 18 residues. The CDR3 loop reads CASSLSLAEGLARNEQFF. The CDR3 DNA reads TGTGCCAGCAGCTTATCGCTTGCAGAGGGACTAGCGCGGAATGAGCAGTTCTTC.